The 27 T cell receptor beta chains in this list originate from one sample, sequenced in a study of T cell responses to AZD1222 COVID-19 vaccine. Repertoires were generated with immunoSEQ multiplex PCR, while TCRdb's copy carries only in-frame clones and drops some. The sample carries around 170,000 clones, about nine tenths recorded once. This material consisted of peripheral blood, taken 28 days after the second AZD1222 dose. These receptors were collected from an adult who received the AZD1222 COVID-19 vaccine.

This clone was counted a single time. V gene TRBV23-1 combines with J gene TRBJ1-2; TRBD1 might be the D (5 bases). TRBV23-1 is marked as an open reading frame, function uncertain. The CDR3 runs to 15 residues. V was cut by 11 bases and J by 3 bases, with 22 bases left in between. CDR3 amino acids: CAGSTGAEWDYGYTF. The CDR3 nucleotides are TGCGCCGGATCCACCGGGGCAGAATGGGACTATGGCTACACCTTC.

The chain combines TRBV5-8 with TRBJ1-5, with no clear D. The ends were cut back, 4 bases at V and 4 bases at J, with 3 bases in the middle. The CDR3 runs 11 residues. Germline V CDR1 and CDR2: SGHTS, YDEGEE. CDR3 nucleotide sequence: TGTGCCAGCAGCCGAAATCAGCCCCAGCATTTT. Translating gives CASSRNQPQHF.

The genes are TRBV6-5 and TRBJ2-2, with D perhaps matching TRBD2 (5 bases). CDR1 is MNHEY, CDR2 SVGAGI, per germline. The CDR3 is 15 amino acids. The ends were cut back, 0 bases at V and 6 bases at J, with 11 bases in the middle. The CDR3 loop reads CASSYSSLGPGELFF. The CDR3 DNA follows: TGTGCCAGCAGTTACTCTTCACTAGGTCCCGGGGAGCTGTTTTTT.

The genes are TRBV6-5 and TRBJ2-2; D uncertain. Per germline, CDR1 MNHEY and CDR2 SVGAGI. The CDR3 totals 13 residues. The ends were cut back, 8 bases at V and 3 bases at J, with 10 bases in the middle. CDR3 nucleotide sequence: TGTGCCAGCCGGAGAGACTACACCGGGGAGCTGTTTTTT. Protein product: CASRRDYTGELFF.

This clone was detected only a few times. V is TRBV20-1 and J is TRBJ1-2; TRBD1 is a possible D gene (6 bases). Germline assignment: CDR1 DFQATT and CDR2 SNEGSKA (reference sequence). The V end lost 4 bases, the J end lost 5 bases, and 8 bases lay between the germline ends. CDR3 length equals 11 residues. CDR3 sequence (DNA): TGCAGTGCTACAGGGGAGTATGGCTACACCTTC. Protein product: CSATGEYGYTF.

This chain connects TRBV10-3 to TRBJ1-6; D gene uncertain. Germline loops: CDR1 ENHRY, CDR2 SYGVKD. The CDR3 covers 14 residues. Trimming cost V 11 bases and J 7 bases, with 18 bases left between them. CDR3 in amino acids: CASKETSENSPLHF. DNA for the CDR3: TGTGCCTCGAAAGAAACCTCTGAGAATTCACCCCTCCACTTT.

This clone was seen a few times. The chain recombines TRBV28 with TRBJ2-7; no firm D call. With 6 bases removed from V and 6 bases from J, the gap between germline ends came to 15 bases. Germline V lookup: CDR1 MDHEN, CDR2 SYDVKM. The CDR3 spans 13 residues. CDR3 nucleotide sequence: TGTGCCAGCAGCCTAGGTCTTATTTTCGAGCAGTACTTC. Translated: CASSLGLIFEQYF.

The chain couples TRBV3-1 (or the pseudogene TRBV3-2) to TRBJ1-6; tentatively, D is TRBD1 (6 bases). This CDR3 comprises 16 residues. V was trimmed by 3 bases and J by 10 bases, leaving 19 bases between them. Germline V gene data show CDR1 as LGHDT and CDR2 as YNNKEL (reference sequence). Here the CDR3 reads CASSHAFRGGNSPLHF. CDR3 nucleotide sequence: TGTGCCAGCAGCCACGCCTTCAGGGGAGGGAACTCACCCCTCCACTTT.

Turning to this clone: The junction and the germline gene differ at one end; a read error may be behind it. The chain recombines TRBV4-3 with TRBJ1-2; the D is unclear. The germline gives CDR1 LGHNA, CDR2 YSLEER. The CDR3 consists of 11 residues. For the CDR3, the DNA is TGCGCCAGCAACCAAAGCGATGGCTACACCTTC. This translates into CASNQSDGYTF.

The rearrangement links TRBV29-1 to TRBJ2-1, with 10 bases matching TRBD2. This CDR3 comprises 16 residues. From germline, CDR1 is SQVTM and CDR2 ANQGSEA. J was trimmed by 6 bases and V by 4 bases; bases with no gene match: 12. CDR3 residues: CSVGPLLAGVFNEQFF. The CDR3 DNA follows: TGCAGCGTTGGTCCCCTGCTAGCGGGAGTCTTCAATGAGCAGTTCTTC.

The V call is TRBV5-1, the J call TRBJ2-7; D not certain. The CDR3 contains 15 residues. V gave up 0 bases and J gave up 2 bases, with 12 bases separating them. Germline V lookup: CDR1 SGHRS, CDR2 YFSETQ. The CDR3: CASSLDDPGPYEQYF. The DNA for the CDR3 is TGCGCCAGCAGCTTGGACGATCCGGGCCCCTACGAGCAGTACTTC. The whole variable domain, remainder taken from reference TRBV5-1 and TRBJ2-7, is KAGVTQTPRYLIKTRGQQVTLSCSPISGHRSVSWYQQTPGQGLQFLFEYFSETQRNKGNFPGRFSGRQFSNSRSEMNVSTLELGDSALYLCASSLDDPGPYEQYFGPGTRLTVT.

The chain couples TRBV29-1 to TRBJ1-2, with D possibly matching TRBD1 (6 bases). Between the trimmed V and J ends, which lost 2 bases and 6 bases, there was a span of 10 bases. From germline, CDR1 is SQVTM and CDR2 ANQGSEA. CDR3 size: 12 residues. CDR3 bases: TGCAGCGTTGAAAGGGCAGGGGATGGCTACACCTTC. Its protein product is CSVERAGDGYTF. Full variable domain (remainder filled in from reference TRBV29-1 and TRBJ1-2): SAVISQKPSRDICQRGTSLTIQCQVDSQVTMMFWYRQQPGQSLTLIATANQGSEATYESGFVIDKFPISRPNLTFSTLTVSNMSPEDSSIYLCSVERAGDGYTFGSGTRLTVV.

The chain combines TRBV5-8 with TRBJ1-1, with unresolved D. Trimming took 5 bases from V and 0 from J, leaving 11 bases between them. CDR1 is SGHTS and CDR2 is YDEGEE in the germline V gene. The CDR3 is 14 amino acids. The CDR3 sequence: CASRRLGVNTEAFF. In DNA, the CDR3 is TGTGCCAGCAGGAGACTGGGAGTGAACACTGAAGCTTTCTTT.

In this sample, this clone turned up once. CDR3 protein: CASSLGDRGTDTQYF. The CDR3 DNA sequence: TGCGCCAGCAGCTTGGGGGACAGGGGAACAGATACGCAGTATTTT. V usage is TRBV5-1 and J usage is TRBJ2-3; 10 nucleotides line up with TRBD1. The CDR3 consists of 15 residues. With 0 bases clipped from V and 3 bases from J, the junction kept 1 base outside the gene matches. Germline CDR1 and CDR2: SGHRS and YFSETQ.

Concerning this clone: The junction departs from the called germline gene at one end, perhaps through a read error. This rearrangement joins TRBV2 to TRBJ1-3; no definite D call. The CDR3 consists of 14 residues. Germline CDR1 SNHLY, CDR2 FYNNEI. Here the CDR3 reads CASSEALQATPVNF. The DNA for the CDR3 is TGTGCCAGCAGTGAAGCGCTTCAGGCCACTCCCGTCAATTTT.

This clone has a handful of counts. The chain joins TRBV5-1 to TRBJ1-1, with D uncertain. This CDR3 spans 16 amino acids. CDR1 is SGHRS and CDR2 is YFSETQ in the germline V gene. Trimming took off 7 bases at V and 6 bases at J, with 25 bases between the two ends. CDR3 bases: TGCGCCAGCCGGACGGGAACCTTGGGCGACGGCGCTGAAGCTTTCTTT. Translated, it gives CASRTGTLGDGAEAFF.

The rearrangement joins TRBV7-4 to TRBJ1-4; tentative D call: TRBD1 (6 bases). Germline V gene lookup returns CDR1 SGHVT and CDR2 SQSDAQ. This CDR3 region has 14 residues. V was pared by 3 bases and J by 7 bases, with 12 bases between. Here the CDR3 reads CASSFKEGGEKLFF. The CDR3 coding sequence is TGTGCCAGCAGCTTCAAGGAAGGGGGTGAAAAACTGTTTTTT.

The V call is TRBV13, the J call TRBJ2-7; TRBD1 aligns across 9 bases. Germline assignment: CDR1 PRHDT and CDR2 FYEKMQ (reference sequence). Unmatched junction bases numbered 3, after V lost 0 bases and J lost 0 bases. This CDR3 has 16 residues. The CDR3 region has the DNA TGTGCCAGCAGCTTAGGGGACAGGGGTTACTCCTACGAGCAGTACTTC. This encodes CASSLGDRGYSYEQYF.

The rearrangement uses TRBV2 and TRBJ2-7; a weak D match, TRBD1 (5 bases). The ends were cut back, 10 bases at V and 2 bases at J, with 15 bases in the middle. Germline CDR1 is SNHLY and CDR2 is FYNNEI. The CDR3 has 13 residues. CDR3 DNA: TGTGCCACCACTGGGCAGGACACCTACGAGCAGTACTTC. Its translation: CATTGQDTYEQYF.

V usage is TRBV19 and J usage is TRBJ1-1; D remains ambiguous. CDR1 and CDR2 from the germline V gene are LNHDA and SQIVND (reference sequence). The CDR3 sequence is 14 residues long. V gave up 3 bases and J gave up 3 bases, with 11 bases separating them. The CDR3: CASSMLGIYTEAFF. CDR3 coding DNA: TGTGCCAGTAGTATGCTGGGAATTTACACTGAAGCTTTCTTT. Using reference TRBV19 and TRBJ1-1 for the parts outside the CDR3, the full variable domain is DGGITQSPKYLFRKEGQNVTLSCEQNLNHDAMYWYRQDPGQGLRLIYYSQIVNDFQKGDIAEGYSVSREKKESFPLTVTSAQKNPTAFYLCASSMLGIYTEAFFGQGTRLTVV.

This sequence joins TRBV5-4 and TRBJ2-3, with D perhaps matching TRBD1 or TRBD2 (5 bases each). Trimming removed 3 bases from V and 6 bases from J, with 11 bases in between. The CDR3 has 13 residues. Germline CDR1 SGHNT, CDR2 YYREEE (reference sequence). CDR3 protein: CASSSSWGDTQYF. The CDR3 bases are TGTGCCAGCAGCTCCTCCTGGGGGGATACGCAGTATTTT.

The rearrangement links TRBV6-4 to TRBJ2-7; 14 positions match TRBD2. This CDR3 is 18 amino acids long. CDR1 and CDR2 from the germline V gene are MRHNA and SNTAGT. Trimming removed 4 bases from V and 2 bases from J; junction bases left unmatched: 10. CDR3 residues: CASSGLTSGRGVPYEQYF. In nucleotides, the CDR3 is TGTGCCAGCAGTGGCTTGACTAGCGGGAGGGGTGTTCCCTACGAGCAGTACTTC.

The rearrangement joins TRBV6-2 or TRBV6-3 to TRBJ1-5, with D perhaps matching TRBD1 (5 bases). The CDR3 covers 12 residues. Germline CDR1 is MNHEY and CDR2 is SVGEGT. Trimming took off 4 bases at V and 11 bases at J, with 12 bases between the two ends. The chain's CDR3 is CASSFRGMSQHF. CDR3 bases: TGTGCCAGCAGTTTCCGGGGGATGTCCCAGCATTTT.

The genes are TRBV5-1 and TRBJ2-5, with a tentative D call TRBD2 (7 bases). V lost 1 base to trimming and J lost 5 bases, with 15 bases between them. Per the germline V gene, CDR1 is SGHRS and CDR2 is YFSETQ. This CDR3 region has 15 residues. CDR3 DNA sequence: TGCGCCAGCAGCTTGTCTCGGGGGGCCTCGGAGACCCAGTACTTC. Protein sequence: CASSLSRGASETQYF.

The chain is built from TRBV4-1 and TRBJ1-3; possibly TRBD1 for D (5 bases). The germline V and J ends were trimmed by 1 base and 0 bases, with 10 bases remaining between them. Germline V gene data show CDR1 as MGHRA and CDR2 as YSYEKL. The CDR3 extends over 16 amino acids. The CDR3 DNA sequence: TGCGCCAGCAGCCAAGTAGGGGCGAACTCTGGAAACACCATATATTTT. Translating it yields CASSQVGANSGNTIYF.

The J gene is TRBJ1-6, the V gene TRBV9; D is unclear. The V gene's germline CDR1 is SGDLS and CDR2 YYNGEE. This CDR3 comprises 16 residues. V lost 3 bases, J lost 0 bases, and 10 bases lay in between. The CDR3 is CASSANSNSYNSPLHF. The CDR3 region has the DNA TGTGCCAGCAGCGCCAACAGTAACTCCTATAATTCACCCCTCCACTTT. The complete variable domain, with remaining parts taken from reference TRBV9 and TRBJ1-6, reads DSGVTQTPKHLITATGQRVTLRCSPRSGDLSVYWYQQSLDQGLQFLIQYYNGEERAKGNILERFSAQQFPDLHSELNLSSLELGDSALYFCASSANSNSYNSPLHFGNGTRLTVT.

The chain carries TRBV11-2 and TRBJ1-3, with TRBD1 matching over 8 bases. CDR3 length: 16 amino acids. V gave up 5 bases and J gave up 0 bases; unmatched junction bases: 6. Germline V lookup: CDR1 SGHAT, CDR2 FQNNGV. CDR3 sequence: CASSPRTGPSGNTIYF. CDR3 coding DNA: TGTGCCAGCAGCCCAAGGACAGGGCCCTCTGGAAACACCATATATTTT.